The rows below give T cell receptor beta chains drawn from one sample of a study of response to subunit inactivated influenza vaccine. TCRdb re-called the RT-PCR reads with MiXCR, one entry per CDR3 protein. The sample lists about 520,000 distinct CDR3 sequences; 25% were seen once. The sample here was CD4+ T cells sorted from PBMCs, taken 5 days after vaccination. The receptor set was obtained from a man between 45 and 60 years old who received an inactivated influenza vaccine. Each CDR3 is given with its conserved first and last residue. Not all rows give a size; the values are once, few, many and, for expanded clones, a class.

v_gene	abundance	len	CDR3aa
TRBV6-2/TRBV6-3	-	15	CASRSSGGFTDTQYF
TRBV20-1	many	10	CSASGETQYF
TRBV7-9	-	15	CASSLERGAKNIQYF
TRBV3-1	-	16	CASSLRTGAMERGYTF
TRBV4-2	-	16	CASSQEQREGQDTQYF
TRBV5-6	-	12	CASSRPDDTQYF
TRBV20-1	-	15	CSASGPAPLQETQYF
TRBV11-2	-	15	CASSFDHAGTDTQYF
TRBV4-1	few	16	CASSQFAGGSRYEQYF
TRBV6-1	few	15	CASTGQGGLGQPQHF
TRBV20-1	-	15	CSARDFWTENTEAFF
TRBV30	-	13	CAWNFQGTGELFF
TRBV20-1	-	15	CSARDSSTGISEQYF
TRBV29-1	few	15	CSVERRGAQTNEQFF
TRBV7-9	few	15	CASSLGQAALRELFF
TRBV12-3/TRBV12-4	-	14	CASSLSGYRGPLHF
TRBV11-3	-	16	CASSLSGTSGGDTQYF
TRBV5-1	few	14	CASSFSGARDTQYF
TRBV18	few	13	CASSPGQGGTQYF
TRBV6-2/TRBV6-3	many	14	CASRRESGNQPQHF
TRBV10-3	-	15	CAISESREGSNEQFF
TRBV20-1	-	14	CSAPASGQYNEQFF
TRBV4-2	-	13	CASSQSQEETQYF
TRBV29-1	-	12	CSVGRGVDGYTF
TRBV5-1	-	16	CASSGTASGLTDTQYF
TRBV4-1	-	14	CASSQSGGTYEQYF
TRBV7-9	-	13	CASSRLDNNEQFF
TRBV29-1	few	13	CSVGGLSNQPQHF
TRBV12-3/TRBV12-4	few	15	CASKASHSSSYEQYF
TRBV5-1	few	14	CASSPSGDGYGYTF
TRBV4-3	-	14	CASSQEHVAPEQFF
TRBV20-1	-	14	CSARTSLAGDEQFF
TRBV20-1	few	15	CSAIWTHLTSDTQYF
TRBV5-1	-	14	CASSFMRDTGELFF
TRBV14	-	12	CASRLAGNTIYF
TRBV5-5	many	16	CASSSMAGDSNQPQHF
TRBV2	few	16	CASSEALGLAVNEQFF
TRBV5-1	-	16	CASSLATRSSYNEQFF